This T cell receptor (beta chain) is from a study of glioma-infiltrating T cells. V was pared by 6 bases and J by 6 bases, with 18 bases between. There are 14 residues in the CDR3. Using RNA template, CDR3s of TCR alpha and beta were amplified with iRepertoire arm-PCR. Tissue mRNA or PBMC total RNA, about 85-400 ng, went into one-step reverse transcription and amplification. One entry per CDR3 protein, called by TCRdb with MiXCR from the multiplex PCR reads. The table records some 85,000 distinct CDR3 sequences, approximately 22% of them present only once. This clonotype has just a few counts. Its matching antigen is unknown. General study findings and limits: Non-neoplastic patients had below-expected tissue-blood divergence, while all gliomas exceeded expectation. Only very few CDR3 sequences appeared in both tissue and blood.

The receptor was isolated from a human donor with low-grade glioma or glioblastoma, undergoing nonglioma brain surgery, or in good health (not recorded which). Material for sequencing was glioma tissue, nonneoplastic brain tissue, or PBMCs (not recorded which). The chain employs TRBV12-3 or TRBV12-4 and TRBJ2-7; D is perhaps TRBD2 (6 bases). In DNA, the CDR3 is TGTGCCAGCAGGGGGGGAAAACTTTTGTCCGAGCAGTACTTC. It encodes CASRGGKLLSEQYF.